The 29 T cell receptor beta chains presented below share a single source sample, sequenced in a study of PD-L1 blockade in urothelial cancer. Sequencing was performed with immunoSEQ multiplex PCR; in TCRdb, only in-frame clones are kept and a portion is missing. The sample contains more than 45,000 clones, around 86% of which appear only once. Sample: PBMCs, taken around atezolizumab (anti-PD-L1) treatment. These receptors all come from a man in his fifties or sixties with urothelial cancer.

The chain has TRBV9 and TRBJ2-4; 7 positions match TRBD1. The CDR3 length is 13 residues. V shed 6 bases, J shed 3 bases, and the junction held 3 bases outside the gene matches. Germline loops: CDR1 SGDLS, CDR2 YYNGEE. The CDR3 protein is CASTGTDKNIQYF. The CDR3, as DNA: TGTGCCAGCACGGGGACAGACAAAAACATTCAGTACTTC.

The chain links TRBV6-5 to TRBJ1-4, with a tentative D call TRBD1 (6 bases). V gave up 6 bases and J gave up 0 bases, with 8 bases separating them. The V gene's germline CDR1 is MNHEY and CDR2 SVGAGI. This CDR3 is built from 14 residues. The CDR3 reads CASSTGTTNEKLFF. DNA of the CDR3: TGTGCCAGCAGCACAGGGACAACTAATGAAAAACTGTTTTTT.

The chain couples TRBV11-2 to TRBJ1-4; no reliable D call. Germline values: CDR1 SGHAT, CDR2 FQNNGV. This CDR3 is 14 amino acids long. V was clipped by 2 bases and J by 7 bases, with 11 bases between them. Here the CDR3 reads CASSLTGGGEKLFF. The DNA for the CDR3 is TGTGCCAGCAGCTTAACCGGCGGTGGTGAAAAACTGTTTTTT.

V is TRBV9 and J is TRBJ2-7; the D is unclear. Germline CDR1 and CDR2: SGDLS and YYNGEE. V dropped 2 bases and J dropped 1 base, with 16 bases sitting between them. This CDR3 region has 16 residues. CDR3 bases: TGTGCCAGCAGCGTGGCCCCCGCCCCCTCATCCTACGAGCAGTACTTC. Its translation is CASSVAPAPSSYEQYF.

The chain joins TRBV6-1 to TRBJ2-2; 12 bases line up with TRBD2. V lost 4 bases, J lost 4 bases, and 10 bases stayed unmatched. The CDR3 extends over 18 amino acids. Germline V gene sequence: CDR1 MNHNS, CDR2 SASEGT. The CDR3 reads CASSAITTSGSSTGELFF. In DNA, the CDR3 is TGTGCCAGCAGTGCTATAACGACTAGCGGGAGTAGCACCGGGGAGCTGTTTTTT.

The chain joins TRBV11-3 to TRBJ2-7, with 10 nucleotides matching TRBD1. The CDR3 is made up of 14 amino acids. From germline, CDR1 is SGHNT and CDR2 YENEEA. With V trimmed by 5 bases and J by 4 bases, 5 bases remained unmatched. CDR3 nucleotides: TGTGCCAGCAGCCCGACAGGGGGCTCTTACGAGCAGTACTTC. It encodes CASSPTGGSYEQYF.

The table lists this clone with a count of one. This chain joins TRBV10-3 and TRBJ2-2; possibly TRBD1 for D (7 bases). Germline CDR1 is ENHRY and CDR2 is SYGVKD. Trimming stripped 8 bases from V and 5 bases from J, with 18 bases between. The CDR3 is 15 residues long. The CDR3 DNA sequence: TGTGCCATCCGGACAGGCGACGGGGGTACCGGGGAGCTGTTTTTT. It encodes CAIRTGDGGTGELFF.

The table lists this clone with a count of one. This sequence joins TRBV5-1 and TRBJ2-1, with 10 bases fitting TRBD1. V lost 5 bases to trimming and J lost 3 bases; unmatched junction nucleotides: 5. The CDR3 has 15 amino acids. The germline gives CDR1 SGHRS, CDR2 YFSETQ. The CDR3 here is CASRPGQGIYNEQFF. CDR3 nucleotide sequence: TGCGCCAGCAGACCGGGACAGGGGATCTACAATGAGCAGTTCTTC.

The V and J genes are TRBV27 and TRBJ2-1; TRBD2 aligns across 11 bases. The CDR3 consists of 14 residues. Germline V gives CDR1 MNHEY, CDR2 SMNVEV (reference sequence). The V and J ends lost 6 bases and 5 bases, in that order; junction bases with no gene match: 3. In nucleotides, the CDR3 is TGTGCCAGCAGATGGGGACTAGCGGACAATGAGCAGTTCTTC. Translation: CASRWGLADNEQFF.

This chain joins TRBV2 and TRBJ1-5; 8 positions match TRBD1. Germline V gives CDR1 SNHLY, CDR2 FYNNEI. The CDR3 totals 15 residues. Trimming at V came to 7 bases and at J to 6 bases, leaving 11 bases not matched to a gene. The CDR3 loop reads CASNFDRGPGQPQHF. In nucleotides, the CDR3 is TGTGCCAGCAACTTCGACAGGGGCCCCGGTCAGCCCCAGCATTTT.

The chain links TRBV6-6 to TRBJ2-1, with D possibly being TRBD1 (6 bases). Germline CDR1 is MNHNY and CDR2 is SVGAGI (reference sequence). The CDR3 runs to 15 residues. The ends were cut back, 6 bases at V and 0 bases at J, with 12 bases in the middle. The DNA for the CDR3 is TGTGCCAGCAGCCCCGGGACAAGCTCCTACAATGAGCAGTTCTTC. Protein sequence: CASSPGTSSYNEQFF.

This sequence joins TRBV7-9 and TRBJ1-1; D gene uncertain. This CDR3 region has 16 residues. V lost 4 bases and J lost 5, with 20 bases in between. Germline lookup yields CDR1 SEHNR and CDR2 FQNEAQ (reference sequence). The DNA of the CDR3 is TGTGCCAGCAGCTCTGTGCGGCTTAGTTCTATGACTGAAGCTTTCTTT. It translates to CASSSVRLSSMTEAFF. Complete variable domain (other parts from reference TRBV7-9 and TRBJ1-1): DTGVSQNPRHKITKRGQNVTFRCDPISEHNRLYWYRQTLGQGPEFLTYFQNEAQLEKSRLLSDRFSAERPKGSFSTLEIQRTEQGDSAMYLCASSSVRLSSMTEAFFGQGTRLTVV.

The J gene is TRBJ2-2, the V gene TRBV5-1, with 10 nucleotides matching TRBD1. Per germline, CDR1 SGHRS and CDR2 YFSETQ. This CDR3 is 17 amino acids long. The V gene end was trimmed by 4 bases and the J gene end by 8 bases; junction bases not matched to a gene: 14. DNA of the CDR3: TGCGCCAGCAGCCCCCCGGTGGGACAGGGGTTTTCTGGGGAGCTGTTTTTT. Its protein product is CASSPPVGQGFSGELFF.

This clone has a single count. This rearrangement joins TRBV10-2 to TRBJ1-1; perhaps TRBD1 as D (5 bases). The CDR3 loop spans 12 amino acids. Deletions cut 6 bases from V and 4 bases from J, with 9 bases between. Germline V lookup: CDR1 WSHSY, CDR2 SAAADI. The CDR3 sequence is CASRDGGTEAFF. CDR3 coding DNA: TGCGCCAGCAGGGACGGGGGCACTGAAGCTTTCTTT.

The chain employs TRBV30 and TRBJ2-1, with TRBD2 matching 13 bases. Germline CDR1 and CDR2: GTSNPN and SVGIG (reference sequence). This CDR3 has 16 amino acids. V trimming: 0 bases; J trimming: 9 bases; junction bases outside the gene matches: 8. The chain's CDR3 is CAWSVSGTSGDGEQFF. CDR3 DNA sequence: TGTGCCTGGAGTGTGAGCGGGACTAGCGGGGACGGTGAGCAGTTCTTC.

The J gene is TRBJ1-2, the V gene TRBV9, with D maybe TRBD1 (5 bases). CDR3 length: 17 amino acids. From germline, CDR1 is SGDLS and CDR2 YYNGEE. Trimming stripped 4 bases from V and 3 bases from J, with 22 bases between. Written as DNA, the CDR3 is TGTGCCAGCAGCCCGAGGAGGACACTCGGAGGGGACTATGGCTACACCTTC. Amino acids: CASSPRRTLGGDYGYTF.

V is TRBV30 and J is TRBJ1-6, with D possibly being TRBD1 (5 bases). Germline values: CDR1 GTSNPN, CDR2 SVGIG (reference sequence). The CDR3 consists of 17 residues. The V and J ends lost 5 bases and 0 bases respectively, with 17 bases between them. DNA of the CDR3: TGTGCCTGGGGTGGGGCCGCATTAAGCTCCTATAATTCACCCCTCCACTTT. The encoded protein is CAWGGAALSSYNSPLHF.

The genes are TRBV14 and TRBJ2-7; D unresolved. The CDR3 length is 15 residues. V was shortened by 1 base and J by 1 base, with 11 bases between the two germline ends. The germline CDR1 and CDR2 sequences are SGHDN and FVKESK. In DNA form, the CDR3 reads TGTGCCAGCAGCCAAGTTAGTTTTTGGTCCTACGAGCAGTACTTC. This gives the protein CASSQVSFWSYEQYF. The variable domain in full, completed from reference TRBV14 and TRBJ2-7, reads EAGVTQFPSHSVIEKGQTVTLRCDPISGHDNLYWYRRVMGKEIKFLLHFVKESKQDESGMPNNRFLAERTGGTYSTLKVQPAELEDSGVYFCASSQVSFWSYEQYFGPGTRLTVT.

V is TRBV7-2 and J is TRBJ1-1; D unclear. V was clipped by 4 bases and J by 1 base, with 10 bases between them. Germline CDR1 reads SGHTA; CDR2 reads FQGNSA. CDR3 size: 14 residues. The CDR3 here is CASSSRTSNTEAFF. The DNA of the CDR3 is TGTGCCAGCAGCTCGCGGACTTCGAACACTGAAGCTTTCTTT.

This sequence joins TRBV11-2 and TRBJ2-3, with 7 bases matching TRBD2. The CDR3 spans 14 residues. Trimming removed 7 bases from V and 3 bases from J; junction bases left unmatched: 7. Per the germline V gene, CDR1 is SGHAT and CDR2 is FQNNGV. CDR3 sequence (DNA): TGTGCCAGCACCCCGGGGGGTGCAACAGATACGCAGTATTTT. This codes for CASTPGGATDTQYF.

CDR3 bases: TGTGCCAGTAGACCAGGGACAGCACCTAATCAGCCCCAGCATTTT. Protein product: CASRPGTAPNQPQHF. The V and J genes are TRBV19 and TRBJ1-5, with 7 bases lining up with TRBD1. CDR1 and CDR2 (germline): LNHDA, SQIVND (reference sequence). The CDR3 runs to 15 residues. The V gene end was trimmed by 6 bases and the J gene end by 4 bases; junction bases not matched to a gene: 9. The full variable domain, rest sourced from reference TRBV19 and TRBJ1-5, is DGGITQSPKYLFRKEGQNVTLSCEQNLNHDAMYWYRQDPGQGLRLIYYSQIVNDFQKGDIAEGYSVSREKKESFPLTVTSAQKNPTAFYLCASRPGTAPNQPQHFGDGTRLSIL.

The rearrangement joins TRBV6-5 to TRBJ1-5; the D is unclear. The CDR3 is made up of 16 amino acids. Looked up from germline, CDR1 is MNHEY and CDR2 is SVGAGI. Trimming left V 0 bases short and J 6 bases short, with 15 bases between. Written as DNA, the CDR3 is TGTGCCAGCAGTTACTCGAGCTTGGGCAGTCTTCAGCCCCAGCATTTT. Translated, it gives CASSYSSLGSLQPQHF.

The chain carries TRBV9 and TRBJ2-7; TRBD1 aligns across 10 bases. The CDR3 is made up of 15 amino acids. V was clipped by 0 bases and J by 2 bases; unmatched bases: 2. Germline CDR1 and CDR2: SGDLS and YYNGEE. DNA for the CDR3: TGTGCCAGCAGCGTAGGTGGACAGGGGGCCTACGAGCAGTACTTC. Its protein product is CASSVGGQGAYEQYF.

The V call is TRBV7-2, the J call TRBJ1-3; 9 bases align to TRBD1. This CDR3 region has 16 residues. The germline CDR1 and CDR2 sequences are SGHTA and FQGNSA. With V trimmed by 5 bases and J by 0 bases, 5 bases remained unmatched. The CDR3 region is CASSLTGGFSGNTIYF. In DNA form, the CDR3 reads TGTGCCAGCAGCCTGACAGGGGGTTTCTCTGGAAACACCATATATTTT.

V is TRBV5-6 and J is TRBJ2-1; no reliable D call. This CDR3 is 13 amino acids long. Germline V lookup: CDR1 SGHDT, CDR2 YYEEEE. Trimming took 2 bases from V and 8 from J, leaving 11 bases between them. CDR3 DNA: TGTGCCAGCAGCTTTAGCAGAATCTATGAGCAGTTCTTC. Translated: CASSFSRIYEQFF. The variable domain in full, with the rest retrieved from reference TRBV5-6 and TRBJ2-1, is DAGVTQSPTHLIKTRGQQVTLRCSPKSGHDTVSWYQQALGQGPQFIFQYYEEEERQRGNFPDRFSGHQFPNYSSELNVNALLLGDSALYLCASSFSRIYEQFFGPGTRLTVL.

The chain couples TRBV7-6 to TRBJ2-2, with D perhaps TRBD1 (5 bases). Trimming took 5 bases from V and 2 from J, leaving 15 bases between them. Per the germline V gene, CDR1 is SGHVS and CDR2 is FNYEAQ. The CDR3 is made up of 16 amino acids. CDR3 loop: CASSENSGSNTGELFF. CDR3 bases: TGTGCCAGCAGCGAAAATTCAGGGTCCAACACCGGGGAGCTGTTTTTT.

Points on this clone: Additional DNA sequences in this sample encode the identical CDR3. This rearrangement joins TRBV30 to TRBJ1-5; a weak D match, TRBD1 (5 bases). CDR1 GTSNPN and CDR2 SVGIG come from the germline V gene (reference sequence). The germline V and J ends were trimmed by 1 base and 4 bases, with 8 bases remaining between them. This CDR3 comprises 13 residues. CDR3 amino acids: CAWSGQGNQPQHF. As DNA, the CDR3 is TGTGCCTGGAGTGGTCAGGGAAATCAGCCCCAGCATTTT.

The chain carries TRBV13 and TRBJ2-2, with a possible D match to TRBD1 (5 bases). Germline V CDR1 and CDR2: PRHDT, FYEKMQ (reference sequence). The V gene lost 3 bases and the J gene lost 1 base, with 15 bases spanning the gap. The CDR3 spans 17 residues. The CDR3 nucleotides read TGTGCCAGCAGCTTGAGCTTAACAGGTTTGAACACCGGGGAGCTGTTTTTT. Translation gives CASSLSLTGLNTGELFF.

The rearrangement links TRBV7-2 to TRBJ2-1; no definite D call. The CDR3 contains 13 residues. The ends were cut back, 4 bases at V and 5 bases at J, with 9 bases in the middle. Germline V gives CDR1 SGHTA, CDR2 FQGNSA. This chain's CDR3 is CASSSGPNNEQFF. The CDR3, as DNA: TGTGCCAGCAGCTCAGGCCCCAACAATGAGCAGTTCTTC.